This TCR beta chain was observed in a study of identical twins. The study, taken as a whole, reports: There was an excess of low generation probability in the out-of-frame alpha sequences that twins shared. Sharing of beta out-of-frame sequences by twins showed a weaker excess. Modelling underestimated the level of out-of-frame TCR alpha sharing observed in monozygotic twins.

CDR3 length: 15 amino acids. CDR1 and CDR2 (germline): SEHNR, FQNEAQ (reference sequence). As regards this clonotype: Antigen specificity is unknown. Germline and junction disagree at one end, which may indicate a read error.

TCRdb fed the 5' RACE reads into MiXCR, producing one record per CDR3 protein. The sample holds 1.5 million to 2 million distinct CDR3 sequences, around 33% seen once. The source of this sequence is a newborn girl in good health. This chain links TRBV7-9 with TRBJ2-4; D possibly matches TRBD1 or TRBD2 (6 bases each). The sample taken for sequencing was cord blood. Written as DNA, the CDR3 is TGTGCCAGCAGTTTAGCGGAGGGGGGTTACAATGAGCAGTACTTC. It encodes CASSLAEGGYNEQYF.